This T cell receptor beta chain emerged from a study of response to subunit inactivated influenza vaccine. Findings and limits, study-wide: Authors suggested each seasonal flu vaccination may recruit only limited numbers of new T cells.

This clonotype has a handful of counts. Its antigen is not known. TCRdb re-called the RT-PCR reads through MiXCR, storing one row per CDR3 protein. Among about 480,000 distinct CDR3 sequences, less than 30% were seen once, and the ten largest hold 1.5% to 2%. Germline CDR1 is MDHEN and CDR2 is SYDVKM. J was trimmed by 3 bases and V by 5 bases; bases with no gene match: 7. This CDR3 contains 15 residues. The sequence came from a man between 50 and 59 years old who received an inactivated influenza vaccine. The material sequenced was CD4+ T cells sorted from PBMCs, taken 5 days after vaccination. The chain combines TRBV28 with TRBJ1-5; 7 bases map to TRBD1. CDR3 nucleotide sequence: TGTGCCAGCAGTAATATAGACAGGGACAATCAGCCCCAGCATTTT. This sequence encodes CASSNIDRDNQPQHF.